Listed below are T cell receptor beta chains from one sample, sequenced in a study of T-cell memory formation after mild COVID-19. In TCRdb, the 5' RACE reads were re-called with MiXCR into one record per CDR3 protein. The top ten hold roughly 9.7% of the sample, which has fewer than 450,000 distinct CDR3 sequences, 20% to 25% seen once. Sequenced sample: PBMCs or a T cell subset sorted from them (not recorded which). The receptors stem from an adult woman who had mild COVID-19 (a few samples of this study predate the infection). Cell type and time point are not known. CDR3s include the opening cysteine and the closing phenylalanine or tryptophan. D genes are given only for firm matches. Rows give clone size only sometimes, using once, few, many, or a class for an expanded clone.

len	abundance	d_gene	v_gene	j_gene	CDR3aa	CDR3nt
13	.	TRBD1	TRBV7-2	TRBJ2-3	CASSPPTGVAQYF	TGTGCCAGCAGCCCACCGACAGGGGTGGCGCAGTATTTT
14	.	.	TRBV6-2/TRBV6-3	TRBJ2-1	CASIPQGSYNEQFF	TGTGCCAGCATCCCGCAGGGGTCTTACAATGAGCAGTTCTTC
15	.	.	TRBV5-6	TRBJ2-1	CASSLGGDLYNEQFF	TGTGCCAGCAGCTTGGGCGGGGACCTCTACAATGAGCAGTTCTTC
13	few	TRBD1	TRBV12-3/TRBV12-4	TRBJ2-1	CASRWTGSGEQFF	TGTGCCAGCCGATGGACAGGGAGCGGTGAGCAGTTCTTC
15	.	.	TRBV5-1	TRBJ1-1	CASRELGFLNTEAFF	TGCGCCAGCAGAGAGTTAGGCTTCTTGAACACTGAAGCTTTCTTT
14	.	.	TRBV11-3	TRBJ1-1	CASGEDGWNTEAFF	TGTGCCAGCGGGGAAGATGGATGGAACACTGAAGCTTTCTTT
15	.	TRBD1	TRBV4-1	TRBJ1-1	CASSQGTGVNTEAFF	TGCGCCAGCAGCCAGGGGACAGGGGTGAACACTGAAGCTTTCTTT
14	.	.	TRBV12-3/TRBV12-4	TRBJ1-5	CASSLAQGGQPQHF	TGTGCCAGCAGTTTAGCACAGGGAGGACAGCCCCAGCATTTT
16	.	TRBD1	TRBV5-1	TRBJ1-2	CASSLGPGQGAGGYTF	TGCGCCAGCAGCTTGGGGCCGGGACAGGGGGCCGGTGGCTACACCTTC
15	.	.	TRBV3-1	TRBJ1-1	CASSHPTGGITEAFF	TGTGCCAGCAGCCATCCGACAGGTGGGATCACTGAAGCTTTCTTT
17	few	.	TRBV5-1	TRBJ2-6	CASSLNRGYSGANVLTF	TGCGCCAGCAGCCTTAACCGGGGATACTCTGGGGCCAACGTCCTGACTTTC
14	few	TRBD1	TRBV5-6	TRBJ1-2	CASSLYQGAVGYTF	TGTGCCAGCAGCTTGTATCAGGGGGCGGTTGGCTACACCTTC
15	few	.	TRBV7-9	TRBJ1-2	CASSFPGQSNYGYTF	TGTGCCAGCAGCTTCCCGGGACAATCTAACTATGGCTACACCTTC
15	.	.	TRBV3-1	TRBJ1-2	CASSPLGGSYYGYTF	TGTGCCAGCAGCCCACTGGGAGGGTCGTACTATGGCTACACCTTC
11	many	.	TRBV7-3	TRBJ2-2	CASGRAGELFF	TGTGCCAGCGGTCGGGCCGGGGAGCTGTTTTTT
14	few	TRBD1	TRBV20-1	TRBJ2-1	CSARARQGRNEQFF	TGCAGTGCTAGAGCCCGACAGGGGAGGAATGAGCAGTTCTTC
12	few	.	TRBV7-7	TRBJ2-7	CASADGLNEQYF	TGTGCTAGCGCCGACGGGTTGAACGAGCAGTACTTC
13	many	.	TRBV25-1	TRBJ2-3	CASSEGSTDTQYF	TGTGCCAGCAGTGAAGGGAGCACAGATACGCAGTATTTT
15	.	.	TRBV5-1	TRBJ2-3	CASSLEGHPTDTQYF	TGCGCCAGCAGCTTGGAGGGTCATCCCACGGATACGCAGTATTTT
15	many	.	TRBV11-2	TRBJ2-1	CASSKDLSSYNEQFF	TGTGCCAGCAGTAAGGACTTAAGCTCCTACAATGAGCAGTTCTTC
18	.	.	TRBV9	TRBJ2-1	CASSIPRGGGTAFNEQFF	TGTGCCAGCAGCATCCCCCGGGGGGGTGGGACAGCTTTCAATGAGCAGTTCTTC
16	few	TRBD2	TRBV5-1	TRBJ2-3	CASSSTSGIGTDTQYF	TGCGCCAGCAGCTCGACTAGCGGGATTGGCACAGATACGCAGTATTTT
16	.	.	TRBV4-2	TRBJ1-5	CASSQTGQTSNQPQHF	TGTGCCAGCAGCCAAACCGGACAGACTAGCAATCAGCCCCAGCATTTT
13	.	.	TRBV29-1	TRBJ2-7	CSVGVGRYYEQYF	TGCAGCGTTGGGGTCGGCCGATACTACGAGCAGTACTTC
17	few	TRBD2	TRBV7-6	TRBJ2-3	CASSLGLAGSTTDTQYF	TGTGCCAGCAGCTTAGGGCTAGCGGGTTCCACCACAGATACGCAGTATTTT
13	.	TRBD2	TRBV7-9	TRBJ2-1	CAKASGEDNEQFF	TGTGCCAAGGCTAGCGGGGAGGACAATGAGCAGTTCTTC